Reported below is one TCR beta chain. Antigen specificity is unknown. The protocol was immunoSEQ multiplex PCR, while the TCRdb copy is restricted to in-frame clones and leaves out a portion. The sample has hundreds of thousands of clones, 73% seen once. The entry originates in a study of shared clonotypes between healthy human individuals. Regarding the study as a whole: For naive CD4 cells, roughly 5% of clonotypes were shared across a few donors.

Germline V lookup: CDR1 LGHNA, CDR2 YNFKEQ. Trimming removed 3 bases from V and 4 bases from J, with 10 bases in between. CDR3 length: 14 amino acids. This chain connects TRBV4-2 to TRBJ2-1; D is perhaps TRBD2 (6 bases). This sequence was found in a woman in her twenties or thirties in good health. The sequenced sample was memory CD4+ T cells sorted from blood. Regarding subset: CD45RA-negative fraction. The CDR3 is CASSQSGPYNEQFF. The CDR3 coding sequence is TGTGCCAGCAGCCAGAGCGGGCCTTACAATGAGCAGTTCTTC.